A single sample is the source of the 3 T cell receptor beta chains below, sequenced in a study of T cell responses to AZD1222 COVID-19 vaccine. TCRdb's copy holds only in-frame clones and misses some; the assay was immunoSEQ multiplex PCR. The table includes some 200,000 clones, approximately 91% detected once. The sequenced sample was peripheral blood, obtained 28 days after the second AZD1222 dose. These receptors were collected from an adult who received the AZD1222 COVID-19 vaccine.

This chain connects TRBV7-9 to TRBJ2-7, with 9 bases that match TRBD2. Looked up from germline, CDR1 is SEHNR and CDR2 is FQNEAQ (reference sequence). The CDR3 extends over 22 amino acids. V trimming: 7 bases; J trimming: 1 base; junction bases outside the gene matches: 29. The CDR3 DNA follows: TGTGCCAGCACCCCTCCGTTGTCGGGGGGGGCGCGGGAGGGCCCAAGGTCCTACGAGCAGTACTTC. Its protein is CASTPPLSGGAREGPRSYEQYF.

Details on this clone: Germline and junction disagree at one end, which may indicate a read error. V and J are TRBV6-1 and TRBJ1-5; D might be TRBD1 (6 bases). The V gene's germline CDR1 is MNHNS and CDR2 SASEGT. This CDR3 is built from 13 residues. CDR3 protein: CASSKAGDQPQHF. CDR3 sequence (DNA): TGTGCCAGCAGTAAAGCAGGGGATCAGCCCCAGCATTTT.

The rearrangement joins TRBV7-3 to TRBJ2-6; 8 bases are a match to TRBD1. V lost 5 bases to trimming and J lost 0 bases; unmatched junction nucleotides: 6. Germline values: CDR1 SGHTA, CDR2 FQGTGA. The CDR3 totals 17 residues. The CDR3 coding sequence is TGTGCCAGCAGCCCGACAGGGGCGAGCTCTGGGGCCAACGTCCTGACTTTC. Amino acid sequence: CASSPTGASSGANVLTF.